This TCR beta chain originates from a study of T cells after yellow fever vaccination. Study-wide context: When fractions had low cell numbers, they were prepared with SMART-Seq v4 Ultra Low Input.

Findings and limits, study-wide: The presence of abundant clonotypes contaminating from the bulk population was possible in FACS-sorted repertoires. Booster sampling recovered most clones from primary vaccination (approximately 96% CD4, 88% CD8).

V gave up 5 bases and J gave up 4 bases; unmatched junction bases: 2. Germline V gene lookup returns CDR1 SEHNR and CDR2 FQNEAQ (reference sequence). This CDR3 spans 13 amino acids. As to this clonotype: Its antigen is not identified.

TCRdb re-called the 5' RACE reads through MiXCR, storing one row per CDR3 protein. The sample lists about 120,000 distinct CDR3 sequences; around 15% were seen once. The source of this sequence is a man aged 18 to 29 who received the YFV17D yellow fever vaccine. The chain links TRBV7-9 to TRBJ1-5; 7 bases agree with TRBD1. Sequenced here: CD8+ T cells sorted from PBMCs, sampled 5 days after the yellow fever booster vaccination. The CDR3 bases are TGTGCCAGCAGCCCGACAGGGAATCAGCCCCAGCATTTT. Translating gives CASSPTGNQPQHF.